What follows describes a single T cell receptor beta chain. The antigen remains undetermined. The CDR3 runs 20 residues. Germline V gives CDR1 KGHDR, CDR2 SFDVKD. J lost 2 bases, V lost 4 bases, and 18 bases had no gene match. This record belongs to a study of T cell repertoires in cytomegalovirus infection. General study points: It was HLA-C-restricted CMV-specific TCR beta clonotypes that dominated the response ex vivo.

TCRdb re-called the reads through MiXCR, storing one row per CDR3 protein. The data contain roughly 920,000 distinct CDR3 sequences, around 29% of them singletons. The sequence was collected from a human donor in good health (CMV status not recorded). Some clones in this sample may be carry-over from other donors' samples. The V call is TRBV24-1, the J call TRBJ2-3, with TRBD1 identical over 9 bases. The material sequenced was cultured CD8+ T cells from PBMCs, taken from culture after CMV antigen stimulation. The CDR3 bases are TGTGCCACCAGTGAGCCCGGGACAGGGAATCGGCGCTTATACACAGATACGCAGTATTTT. This gives the protein CATSEPGTGNRRLYTDTQYF.